The next 20 T cell receptor beta chains were all read from a single sample in a study of shared clonotypes between healthy human individuals. Profiled with immunoSEQ multiplex PCR; TCRdb holds only in-frame clones, not every one. The table has more than 1,200,000 clones, around 98.5% seen once. The sample was naive CD4+ T cells sorted from blood. Subset denoted: CD45RA+ positively selected. The receptors derive from a man aged 30-40 years in good health.

This chain uses TRBV21-1 with TRBJ2-5. TRBV21-1 is a pseudogene locus. CDR3 length equals 14 residues. The CDR3 nucleotides are TGTGCCAGCAGCAACAAGGAGGGGGGAGAGACCCAGTACTTC. Its translation: CASSNKEGGETQYF.

The V call is TRBV7-9, the J call TRBJ2-1, with D perhaps being TRBD1 or TRBD2 (5 bases each). This CDR3 is 17 amino acids long. V was clipped by 1 base and J by 8 bases, with 21 bases between them. Germline loops: CDR1 SEHNR, CDR2 FQNEAQ (reference sequence). CDR3 nucleotide sequence: TGTGCCAGCAGCTTAGGGGGACCTAGCATTCAAGTGGATGAGCAGTTCTTC. Its translation: CASSLGGPSIQVDEQFF.

The chain recombines TRBV11-2 with TRBJ2-4; the match to TRBD2 covers 8 bases. Unmatched junction bases numbered 5, after V lost 1 base and J lost 6 bases. The CDR3 totals 15 residues. CDR1 and CDR2 (germline): SGHAT, FQNNGV. CDR3 DNA sequence: TGTGCCAGCAGCTTAGGATCGGGAGGGGGAAACATTCAGTACTTC. It specifies CASSLGSGGGNIQYF.

The rearrangement uses TRBV7-2 and TRBJ2-1; the match to TRBD1 covers 7 bases. The CDR3 runs 13 residues. V shed 3 bases and J 7 bases; nucleotides not matched to a gene: 3. From germline, CDR1 is SGHTA and CDR2 FQGNSA. The CDR3 loop reads CASSFPGGNEQFF. CDR3 in DNA: TGTGCCAGCAGCTTCCCAGGGGGTAATGAGCAGTTCTTC.

This rearrangement joins TRBV6-4 to TRBJ2-7; D possibly corresponds to TRBD1 (6 bases). The CDR3 consists of 16 residues. Trimming stripped 11 bases from V and 4 bases from J, with 27 bases between. Germline lookup yields CDR1 MRHNA and CDR2 SNTAGT. Here the CDR3 DNA reads TGTGCCCGAAGCGCAAGGACAACAGGGCGGGTGTACGAGCAGTACTTC. It encodes CARSARTTGRVYEQYF.

The rearrangement uses TRBV11-2 and TRBJ1-2, with no clear D. This CDR3 region has 16 residues. Trimming took off 6 bases at V and 2 bases at J, with 19 bases between the two ends. The germline V gene has CDR1 SGHAT and CDR2 FQNNGV. CDR3 in DNA: TGTGCCAGCAGAAAAAACTTCGGACGACCAAACTATGGCTACACCTTC. Encoded protein: CASRKNFGRPNYGYTF.

In nucleotides, the CDR3 is TGCGCCAGCAGGGCACAGGGGCTAAATACTGAAGCTTTCTTT. This codes for CASRAQGLNTEAFF. This sequence joins TRBV5-1 and TRBJ1-1; 7 nucleotides agree with TRBD1. J lost 5 bases, V lost 5 bases, and 9 bases had no gene match. This CDR3 has 14 residues. Looked up from germline, CDR1 is SGHRS and CDR2 is YFSETQ. Using reference TRBV5-1 and TRBJ1-1 for the parts outside the CDR3, the full variable domain is KAGVTQTPRYLIKTRGQQVTLSCSPISGHRSVSWYQQTPGQGLQFLFEYFSETQRNKGNFPGRFSGRQFSNSRSEMNVSTLELGDSALYLCASRAQGLNTEAFFGQGTRLTVV.

Comment on this clone: This specimen includes other DNA sequences encoding the same CDR3. The chain is built from TRBV6-1 and TRBJ1-1; possible D gene TRBD1, 6 bases. There are 14 residues in the CDR3. Trimming removed 1 base at V and 2 bases at J, with 8 bases between. Germline loops: CDR1 MNHNS, CDR2 SASEGT. CDR3 amino acids: CASSEGTANTEAFF. The CDR3 nucleotides are TGTGCCAGCAGTGAAGGGACAGCTAACACTGAAGCTTTCTTT.

This clone came up once. V usage is TRBV6-1 and J usage is TRBJ2-1, with D unresolved. V dropped 4 bases and J dropped 7 bases, with 17 bases sitting between them. The CDR3 runs 15 residues. CDR1 is MNHNS, CDR2 SASEGT, per germline. The CDR3 is CASSGHRAGDNEQFF. Here the CDR3 DNA reads TGTGCCAGCAGTGGACACCGGGCCGGTGATAATGAGCAGTTCTTC.

This chain uses TRBV4-1 with TRBJ1-4, with 7 bases lining up with TRBD1. V shed 5 bases, J shed 0 bases, and the junction held 12 bases outside the gene matches. CDR3 length: 18 amino acids. Germline V gene sequence: CDR1 MGHRA, CDR2 YSYEKL. CDR3 sequence reads: CASSFSGHRGATNEKLFF. CDR3 nucleotide sequence: TGCGCCAGCAGCTTCTCAGGTCACAGGGGTGCAACTAATGAAAAACTGTTTTTT.

With regard to this clone: Distinct nucleotide sequences in the sample also encode this CDR3. This chain connects TRBV7-9 to TRBJ2-7; tentatively, D is TRBD1 (5 bases). Germline V gene data show CDR1 as SEHNR and CDR2 as FQNEAQ (reference sequence). The CDR3 sequence is 14 residues long. V was trimmed by 5 bases and J by 0 bases, leaving 11 bases between them. This CDR3 is CASSPSRVSYEQYF. In DNA form, the CDR3 reads TGTGCCAGCAGCCCAAGCAGGGTCTCCTACGAGCAGTACTTC.

The V call is TRBV7-3, the J call TRBJ2-1; D possibly corresponds to TRBD2 (6 bases). V was shortened by 2 bases and J by 3 bases, with 11 bases between the two germline ends. Germline V gene lookup returns CDR1 SGHTA and CDR2 FQGTGA. The CDR3 is 15 amino acids. CDR3 bases: TGTGCCAGCAGCTTAGGCCCTAGCGACTACAATGAGCAGTTCTTC. Its translation: CASSLGPSDYNEQFF.

The chain recombines TRBV6-1 with TRBJ1-1, with TRBD1 as a possible D gene (5 bases). Trimming pared 6 bases from V and 3 bases from J, leaving 14 bases between. Germline-derived CDR1 and CDR2 are MNHNS and SASEGT. The CDR3 sequence is 14 residues long. CDR3 residues: CASSYDREYTEAFF. The CDR3, as DNA: TGTGCCAGCAGCTACGACAGAGAGTACACTGAAGCTTTCTTT.

This clone has a handful of counts. This sequence joins TRBV5-1 and TRBJ2-1; 9 positions match TRBD1. Losses at the gene ends were 4 bases for V and 0 bases for J; bases not matched to a gene: 17. The length of the CDR3 is 20 residues. Germline V gene sequence: CDR1 SGHRS, CDR2 YFSETQ. CDR3 DNA sequence: TGCGCCAGCAGCGACAGACAGGGGGTCGTCTATCGAAGCTCCTACAATGAGCAGTTCTTC. It codes for CASSDRQGVVYRSSYNEQFF.

V and J are TRBV1 and TRBJ2-7; the table's D gene call, TRBD2, was not cross checked with the DNA. TRBV1 is a pseudogene segment. CDR3 length equals 16 residues. CDR3 amino acids: CTSSSRLCGSHDEQYF. The CDR3 nucleotides read TGCACCAGCAGCTCCCGACTTTGCGGGAGTCACGACGAGCAGTACTTC.

The chain has TRBV28 and TRBJ2-1; 8 bases map to TRBD2. Germline CDR1 is MDHEN and CDR2 is SYDVKM. The CDR3 loop spans 14 amino acids. With V trimmed by 6 bases and J by 12 bases, 13 bases remained unmatched. CDR3 coding DNA: TGTGCCAGCAGCTTAGCGGGAAGGGATTGGTCGCAGTTCTTC. This translates into CASSLAGRDWSQFF.

The chain has TRBV10-2 and TRBJ2-1, with no clear D. Trimming shortened V by 3 bases and J by 8 bases, and 2 bases separated the two germline ends. This CDR3 is 10 amino acids long. The germline CDR1 and CDR2 sequences are WSHSY and SAAADI. Here the CDR3 DNA reads TGCGCCAGCAGTGAATATGAGCAGTTCTTC. It encodes CASSEYEQFF.

The chain recombines TRBV4-1 with TRBJ2-7; unclear D gene. Trimming stripped 1 base from V and 7 bases from J, with 11 bases between. This CDR3 is built from 13 residues. CDR1 and CDR2 from the germline V gene are MGHRA and YSYEKL. CDR3 region: CASSQVLFEEQYF. Here the CDR3 DNA reads TGCGCCAGCAGCCAAGTGCTGTTCGAGGAGCAGTACTTC.

The V call is TRBV28, the J call TRBJ1-5, with D hard to call. V shed 7 bases and J shed 10 bases, with 20 bases lying between them. CDR1 and CDR2 from the germline V gene are MDHEN and SYDVKM. This CDR3 comprises 14 residues. CDR3 loop: CASKAPGQFLPQHF. Here the CDR3 DNA reads TGTGCCAGCAAAGCTCCAGGCCAGTTTCTACCCCAGCATTTT.

The rearrangement links TRBV7-9 to TRBJ2-7; perhaps TRBD2 as D (5 bases). Trimming cost V 1 base and J 2 bases, with 9 bases left between them. The V gene's germline CDR1 is SEHNR and CDR2 FQNEAQ (reference sequence). This CDR3 region has 14 residues. CDR3 loop: CASSLGRGAYEQYF. CDR3 coding DNA: TGTGCCAGCAGCTTAGGACGGGGAGCCTACGAGCAGTACTTC.